This is a list of T cell receptor beta chains from one sample in a study of cytomegalovirus exposure and HLA in healthy donors. The repertoire was sequenced with immunoSEQ multiplex PCR; TCRdb's copy has only in-frame clones and lacks some. The sample has 70,000 to 95,000 clones, 62% seen once; the top ten hold about 5%. Source material: PBMCs. All receptors derive from a woman in her thirties in good health and CMV-seropositive. The CDR3 runs from the conserved cysteine through the conserved F or W. The D gene is left open where the match is weak. Size values are once, few and many counts, or a class for expanded clones, and some rows have none.

J: TRBJ2-7; D: -; size: few; V: TRBV19; DNA: TGTGCCAGTAGTATATCCGGGACATTTACCTACGAGCAGTACTTC; CDR3: CASSISGTFTYEQYF
J: TRBJ2-3; D: -; size: -; V: TRBV9; DNA: TGTGCCAGCAGCGTATTCGAAGGGGGCACAGATACGCAGTATTTT; CDR3: CASSVFEGGTDTQYF
J: TRBJ1-1; D: -; size: few; V: TRBV5-1; DNA: TGCGCCAGCAGCTTGGATGGGGGCGTTGGCACTGAAGCTTTCTTT; CDR3: CASSLDGGVGTEAFF
J: TRBJ1-2; D: TRBD1; size: -; V: TRBV6-1; DNA: TGTGCCAGCAGTGAATTGGGGACAGGGCTTCAGGATGGCTACACCTTC; CDR3: CASSELGTGLQDGYTF
J: TRBJ1-1; D: -; size: -; V: TRBV7-3; DNA: TGTGCCAGCAGCTTACCAGGGTTAAACACTGAAGCTTTCTTT; CDR3: CASSLPGLNTEAFF
J: TRBJ1-1; D: -; size: -; V: TRBV6-5; DNA: TGTGCCAGCAGTCAGCTGCGGGGGGCGAATGAAGCTTTCTTT; CDR3: CASSQLRGANEAFF
J: TRBJ2-7; D: TRBD1; size: -; V: TRBV5-6; DNA: TGTGCCAGCAGCTCTCTGGGACAGGGGAATGACTACGAGCAGTACTTC; CDR3: CASSSLGQGNDYEQYF
J: TRBJ2-7; D: TRBD1; size: -; V: TRBV19; DNA: TGTGCCAGTAGTATAGATCCGGGACAGTTCTACGAGCAGTACTTC; CDR3: CASSIDPGQFYEQYF
J: TRBJ2-7; D: TRBD2; size: -; V: TRBV5-6; DNA: TGTGCCAGCAGCTTGAATATGGGACTAGGGGCCTACGAGCAGTACTTC; CDR3: CASSLNMGLGAYEQYF
J: TRBJ1-5; D: -; size: -; V: TRBV29-1; DNA: TGCAGCGTCGAGGGCGAGAATAGCAATCAGCCCCAGCATTTT; CDR3: CSVEGENSNQPQHF
J: TRBJ2-3; D: -; size: -; V: TRBV5-5; DNA: TGTGCCAGCAGCTTGGCTATCACAGATACGCAGTATTTT; CDR3: CASSLAITDTQYF
J: TRBJ1-1; D: -; size: -; V: TRBV10-3; DNA: TGTGCCATCAGTGAGAGCTACCCTGGCACTGAAGCTTTCTTT; CDR3: CAISESYPGTEAFF
J: TRBJ2-5; D: -; size: -; V: TRBV5-1; DNA: TGCGCCAGCAGCTTGGGCGGTAGTGGGGCGGAGACCCAGTACTTC; CDR3: CASSLGGSGAETQYF
J: TRBJ1-2; D: -; size: -; V: TRBV9; DNA: TGTGCCAGCAGCCCCCGTACGGGCTATGGCTACACCTTC; CDR3: CASSPRTGYGYTF
J: TRBJ2-1; D: TRBD1; size: -; V: TRBV5-4; DNA: TGTGCCAGCAGCTCCCTGACAGGGGACTCCTACAATGAGCAGTTCTTC; CDR3: CASSSLTGDSYNEQFF
J: TRBJ2-1; D: -; size: -; V: TRBV19; DNA: TGTGCCAGTAGTATAGGGTTCATCGGGTACAATGAGCAGTTCTTC; CDR3: CASSIGFIGYNEQFF
J: TRBJ1-5; D: -; size: -; V: TRBV28; DNA: TGTGCCAGCAGTCTGGTGGGGGGTAAGCATTTT; CDR3: CASSLVGGKHF
J: TRBJ1-2; D: TRBD1; size: few; V: TRBV7-9; DNA: TGTGCCAGCAGCCACCCGGAGGGACAGGGCAGTGGCTACACCTTC; CDR3: CASSHPEGQGSGYTF
J: TRBJ1-1; D: TRBD1; size: -; V: TRBV14; DNA: TGTGCCAGCAGCCCGACAGGGGGCACTGAAGCTTTCTTT; CDR3: CASSPTGGTEAFF
J: TRBJ1-2; D: -; size: -; V: TRBV28; DNA: TGTGCCAGCAGTTTACTAGATGGCTACACCTTC; CDR3: CASSLLDGYTF
J: TRBJ1-2; D: TRBD1; size: once; V: TRBV6-6; DNA: TGTGCCAGCAGTTCCCGACAGGGAAGGGGCTACACCTTC; CDR3: CASSSRQGRGYTF
J: TRBJ1-6; D: -; size: -; V: TRBV19; DNA: TGTGCCAGTAGTATCCGAGACACCTATAATTCACCCCTCCACTTT; CDR3: CASSIRDTYNSPLHF
J: TRBJ2-1; D: TRBD1; size: once; V: TRBV9; DNA: TGTGCCAGCAGCGATCAGGGGGACTCCTACAATGAGCAGTTCTTC; CDR3: CASSDQGDSYNEQFF
J: TRBJ2-3; D: TRBD2; size: -; V: TRBV7-3; DNA: TGTGCCAGTAGCTTACGGGGGGGGGATACGCAGTATTTT; CDR3: CASSLRGGDTQYF
J: TRBJ2-7; D: -; size: -; V: TRBV29-1; DNA: TGCAGCGTTAGCCTTTTTTCAACCTCCTACGAGCAGTACTTC; CDR3: CSVSLFSTSYEQYF
J: TRBJ2-2; D: -; size: -; V: TRBV19; DNA: TGTGCCAGTACCAAGACAGGTCTGAACACCGGGGAGCTGTTTTTT; CDR3: CASTKTGLNTGELFF
J: TRBJ2-6; D: TRBD1; size: -; V: TRBV2; DNA: TGTGCCAGCAGTCGTTTTACAGGGGGCGCTGGGGCCAACGTCCTGACTTTC; CDR3: CASSRFTGGAGANVLTF
J: TRBJ1-4; D: -; size: -; V: TRBV29-1; DNA: TGCAGCGTTGAAGATGGGGAGAAGAATGAAAAACTGTTTTTT; CDR3: CSVEDGEKNEKLFF
J: TRBJ1-1; D: TRBD1; size: large; V: TRBV4-3; DNA: TGCGCCAGCAGCCAAGGACGGACAGGGGGCTACACTGAAGCTTTCTTT; CDR3: CASSQGRTGGYTEAFF
J: TRBJ1-1; D: -; size: few; V: TRBV18; DNA: TGTGCCAGCTCTCGGAGAAAGATTACGATTAACGATGAAGCTTTCTTT; CDR3: CASSRRKITINDEAFF
J: TRBJ1-1; D: -; size: -; V: TRBV30; DNA: TGTGCCTGGAGTTCTTCCCGGGCAGGGGTAGGTGAAGCTTTCTTT; CDR3: CAWSSSRAGVGEAFF
J: TRBJ2-3; D: TRBD1; size: -; V: TRBV19; DNA: TGTGCCAGTAGTATCCGACCCCCGGGACAGGGCGCAGATACGCAGTATTTT; CDR3: CASSIRPPGQGADTQYF